This T cell receptor beta chain was documented in a study of T cell responses to AZD1222 COVID-19 vaccine. Findings and limits, study-wide: Clonal diversity may have been underestimated, and the donors were mostly white British, with more females than males.

Data came from immunoSEQ multiplex PCR; TCRdb stores just in-frame clones and leaves some out. There are more than 110,000 clones in the sample, with over 2% held by the top ten. The CDR3 sequence is 13 residues long. V lost 6 bases and J lost 8; bases outside the gene matches: 3. Turning to this clone: Antigen specificity is unknown.

The chain is built from TRBV12-3 or TRBV12-4 and TRBJ1-4, with 10 bases aligning to TRBD1. This receptor was obtained from an adult in good health. Sequencing was performed on peripheral blood. CDR3: CASSVDRGEKLFF. The DNA of the CDR3 is TGTGCCAGCAGCGTGGACAGGGGGGAAAAACTGTTTTTT.